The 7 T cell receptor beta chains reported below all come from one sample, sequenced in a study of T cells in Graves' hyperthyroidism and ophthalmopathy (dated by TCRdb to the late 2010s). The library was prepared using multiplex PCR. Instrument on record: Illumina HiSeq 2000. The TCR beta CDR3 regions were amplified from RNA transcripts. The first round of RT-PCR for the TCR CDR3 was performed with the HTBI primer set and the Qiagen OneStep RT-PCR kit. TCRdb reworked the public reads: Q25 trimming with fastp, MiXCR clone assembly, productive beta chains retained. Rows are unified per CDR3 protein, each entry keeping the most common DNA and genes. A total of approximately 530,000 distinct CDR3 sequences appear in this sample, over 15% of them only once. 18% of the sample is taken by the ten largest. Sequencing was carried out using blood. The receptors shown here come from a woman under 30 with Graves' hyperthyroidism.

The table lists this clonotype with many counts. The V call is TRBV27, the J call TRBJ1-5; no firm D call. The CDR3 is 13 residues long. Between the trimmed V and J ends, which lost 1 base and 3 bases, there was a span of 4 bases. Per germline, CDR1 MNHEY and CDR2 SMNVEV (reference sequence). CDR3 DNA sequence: TGTGCCAGCAGTTTATGGGACAATCAGCCCCAGCATTTT. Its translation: CASSLWDNQPQHF.

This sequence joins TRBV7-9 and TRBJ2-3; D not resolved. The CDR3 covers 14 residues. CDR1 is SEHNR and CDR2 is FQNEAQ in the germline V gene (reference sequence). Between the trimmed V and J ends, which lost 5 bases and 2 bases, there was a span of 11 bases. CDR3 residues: CASSPSGFTDTQYF. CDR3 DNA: TGTGCCAGCAGCCCGTCCGGGTTCACAGATACGCAGTATTTT. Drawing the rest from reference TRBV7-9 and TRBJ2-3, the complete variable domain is DTGVSQNPRHKITKRGQNVTFRCDPISEHNRLYWYRQTLGQGPEFLTYFQNEAQLEKSRLLSDRFSAERPKGSFSTLEIQRTEQGDSAMYLCASSPSGFTDTQYFGPGTRLTVL.

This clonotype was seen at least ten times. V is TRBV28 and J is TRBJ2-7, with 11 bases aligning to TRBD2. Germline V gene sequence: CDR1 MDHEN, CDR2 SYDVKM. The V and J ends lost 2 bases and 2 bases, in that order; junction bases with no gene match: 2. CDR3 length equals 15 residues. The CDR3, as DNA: TGTGCCAGCAGTTTAGTAGCGGGAGGGGCCTACGAGCAGTACTTC. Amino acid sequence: CASSLVAGGAYEQYF.

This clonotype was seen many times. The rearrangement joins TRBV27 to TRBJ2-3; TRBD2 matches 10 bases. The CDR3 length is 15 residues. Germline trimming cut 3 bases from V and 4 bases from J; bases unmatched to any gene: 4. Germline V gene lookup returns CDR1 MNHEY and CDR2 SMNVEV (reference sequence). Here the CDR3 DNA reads TGTGCCAGCAGTTTGATAGCGGGAGGTCCAGATACGCAGTATTTT. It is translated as CASSLIAGGPDTQYF.

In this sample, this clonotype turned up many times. The CDR3 region has the DNA TGTGCCTGGAGGTTTGGCGGGAGTGCCTACGAGCAGTACTTC. This sequence encodes CAWRFGGSAYEQYF. The J gene is TRBJ2-7, the V gene TRBV30; 7 nucleotides line up with TRBD2. This CDR3 spans 14 amino acids. V dropped 3 bases and J dropped 2; count of bases not matched to a gene: 7. From germline, CDR1 is GTSNPN and CDR2 SVGIG (reference sequence).

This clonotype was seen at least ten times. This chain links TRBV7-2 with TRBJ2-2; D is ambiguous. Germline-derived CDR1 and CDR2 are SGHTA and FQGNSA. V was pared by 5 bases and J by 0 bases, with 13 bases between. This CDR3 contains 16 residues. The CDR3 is CASSPPERPNTGELFF. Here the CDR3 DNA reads TGTGCCAGCAGCCCGCCCGAGCGACCGAACACCGGGGAGCTGTTTTTT.

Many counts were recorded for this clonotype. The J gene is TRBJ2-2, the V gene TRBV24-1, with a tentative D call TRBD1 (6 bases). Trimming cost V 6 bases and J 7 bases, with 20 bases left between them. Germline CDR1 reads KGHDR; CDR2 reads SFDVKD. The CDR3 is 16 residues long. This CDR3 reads CATSRETGQIVGELFF. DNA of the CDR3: TGTGCCACCAGTCGTGAAACCGGACAGATAGTCGGGGAGCTGTTTTTT.